The T cell receptor beta chain described here comes from a study of T cell responses to AZD1222 COVID-19 vaccine. The repertoire was sequenced with immunoSEQ multiplex PCR; TCRdb's copy has only in-frame clones and lacks some. The repertoire table contains about 140,000 clones. Findings and caveats of the study: No day 14 peak samples; only post-peak repertoires were characterized. CD4 TCRs covered the whole spike, strongest at regions 160-218 and 743-854.

After removal of 2 bases from V and 5 bases from J, the junction contained 3 bases not matched to a gene. The CDR3 runs 13 residues. Germline V gene lookup returns CDR1 SGDLS and CDR2 YYNGEE. Of note for this clone: The antigen is undetermined.

The TCR was taken from an adult in good health. Sequenced: peripheral blood. The genes are TRBV9 and TRBJ1-1, with TRBD1 matching over 7 bases. The CDR3 nucleotides are TGTGCCAGCAGCGTTCAGGGGGGTACTGAAGCTTTCTTT. It yields the protein CASSVQGGTEAFF. The variable domain in full, completed from reference TRBV9 and TRBJ1-1, reads DSGVTQTPKHLITATGQRVTLRCSPRSGDLSVYWYQQSLDQGLQFLIQYYNGEERAKGNILERFSAQQFPDLHSELNLSSLELGDSALYFCASSVQGGTEAFFGQGTRLTVV.